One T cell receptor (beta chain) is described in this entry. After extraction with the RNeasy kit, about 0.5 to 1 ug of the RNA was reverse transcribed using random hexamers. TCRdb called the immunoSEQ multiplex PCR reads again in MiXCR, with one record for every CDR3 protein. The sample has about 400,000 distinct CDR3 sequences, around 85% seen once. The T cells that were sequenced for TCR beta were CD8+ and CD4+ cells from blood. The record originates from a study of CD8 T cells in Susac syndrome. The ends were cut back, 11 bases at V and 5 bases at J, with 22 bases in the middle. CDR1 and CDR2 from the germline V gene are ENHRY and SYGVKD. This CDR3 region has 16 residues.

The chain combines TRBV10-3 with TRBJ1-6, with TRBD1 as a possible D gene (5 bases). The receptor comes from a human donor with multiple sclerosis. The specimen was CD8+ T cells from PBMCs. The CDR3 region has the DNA TGTGCCTGCCGGGAGGGACCTAGGCTCCATAATTCACCCCTCCACTTT. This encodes CACREGPRLHNSPLHF.